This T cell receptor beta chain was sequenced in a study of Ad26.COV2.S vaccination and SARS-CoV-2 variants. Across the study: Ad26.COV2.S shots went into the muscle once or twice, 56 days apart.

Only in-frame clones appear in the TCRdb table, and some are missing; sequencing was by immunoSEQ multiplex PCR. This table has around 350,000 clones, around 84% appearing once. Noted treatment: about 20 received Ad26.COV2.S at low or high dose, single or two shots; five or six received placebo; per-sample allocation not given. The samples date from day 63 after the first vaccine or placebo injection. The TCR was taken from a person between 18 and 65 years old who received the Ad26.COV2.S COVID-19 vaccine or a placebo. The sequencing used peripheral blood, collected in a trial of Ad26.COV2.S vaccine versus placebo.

This chain's CDR3 is CASGTGTGGNQPQHF. In DNA form, the CDR3 reads TGTGCCAGCGGAACCGGGACAGGGGGCAATCAGCCCCAGCATTTT. The V and J genes are TRBV2 and TRBJ1-5; TRBD1 matches 10 bases. The germline gives CDR1 SNHLY, CDR2 FYNNEI. This CDR3 is built from 15 residues. V was pared by 8 bases and J by 2 bases, with 6 bases of the junction left unmatched.